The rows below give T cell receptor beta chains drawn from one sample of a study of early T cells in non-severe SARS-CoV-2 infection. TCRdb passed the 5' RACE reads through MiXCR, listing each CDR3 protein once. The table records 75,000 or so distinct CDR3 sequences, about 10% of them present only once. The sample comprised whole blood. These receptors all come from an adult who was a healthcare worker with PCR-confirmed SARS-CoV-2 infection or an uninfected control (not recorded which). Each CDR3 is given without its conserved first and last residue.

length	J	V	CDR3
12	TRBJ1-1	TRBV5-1	ASSLEARNTEAF
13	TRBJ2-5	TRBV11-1	ASSRGGGKEETQY
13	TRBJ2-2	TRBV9	ASSMRSGNTGELF
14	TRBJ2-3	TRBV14	ASSQESGVWTDTQY
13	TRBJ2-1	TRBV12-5	ASGSGTPTPHEQF
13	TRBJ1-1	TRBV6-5	ASSTFSQGGTEAF
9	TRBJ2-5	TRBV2	ASKREETQY
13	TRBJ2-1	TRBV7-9	ASSFHSGVGNEQF
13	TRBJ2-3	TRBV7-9	ASSLLAGTTDTQY
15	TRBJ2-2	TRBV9	ASSVTPGGANTGELF